This T cell receptor beta chain was documented in a study of cytomegalovirus exposure and HLA in healthy donors. Each donor was healthy, and each was a bone marrow donor. The CDR3 runs to 16 residues. J gave up 10 bases and V 5 bases, and 10 bases lay outside the gene matches. The germline CDR1 and CDR2 sequences are SGHAT and FQNNGV. Both 60 Vbeta primers and 13 Jbeta primers went into the PCR. The repertoire was sequenced with immunoSEQ multiplex PCR; TCRdb's copy has only in-frame clones and lacks some. The data contain under 150,000 clones, over 70% of them seen just once; the ten biggest clones take up less than 3.5%. Regarding the study as a whole: What TCR beta sequences reportedly achieved was accurate prediction of HLA-A and HLA-B alleles in most subjects.

About this clone: Its antigen is currently unknown.

This receptor was taken from a male donor in good health and CMV-seronegative. This sequence joins TRBV11-2 and TRBJ2-1, with 14 nucleotides matching TRBD2. The sample taken for sequencing was PBMCs. CDR3 sequence reads: CASSHRLAGGFWEQFF. CDR3 coding DNA: TGTGCCAGCAGCCATCGACTAGCGGGAGGGTTCTGGGAGCAGTTCTTC.